Listed below are T cell receptor beta chains from one sample, sequenced in a study of OX40 agonist ivuxolimab in advanced cancers. Using immunoSEQ multiplex PCR, the repertoire was profiled, and TCRdb retains in-frame clones only, with some absent. Of 40,000 or so clones in the sample, 70% to 90% were seen once. The sample here was CD4+ or CD8+ T cells sorted from blood, taken in a trial of the OX40 agonist ivuxolimab. These receptors all stem from an adult with an advanced solid tumor such as melanoma, head and neck, liver or kidney cancer. Both conserved end residues are part of each CDR3. Each record gives: D gene, V gene, CDR3 length, clone size, J gene, CDR3 DNA, CDR3 protein. D genes are given only for firm matches. Clone size is not always given. Where it is, it says once, few, many or a class for expanded clones.

d_call: -; v_call: TRBV30; cdr3_length: 13; clone_size: -; j_call: TRBJ1-5; cdr3_nt: TGTGCCTGGAGTACAAGAGAGAATCAGCCCCAGCATTTT; cdr3_aa: CAWSTRENQPQHF
d_call: -; v_call: TRBV5-6; cdr3_length: 15; clone_size: -; j_call: TRBJ2-5; cdr3_nt: TGTGCCAGCAGCTTGGGCTGGCCGTACCAAGAGACCCAGTACTTC; cdr3_aa: CASSLGWPYQETQYF
d_call: -; v_call: TRBV11-2; cdr3_length: 20; clone_size: -; j_call: TRBJ2-2; cdr3_nt: TGTGCCAGCAGCTTAGATCCGGTCTGGACGGTACTTAAGAACACCGGGGAGCTGTTTTTT; cdr3_aa: CASSLDPVWTVLKNTGELFF
d_call: TRBD2; v_call: TRBV5-1; cdr3_length: 15; clone_size: -; j_call: TRBJ2-3; cdr3_nt: TGCGCCAGCAGCCCTAGCGGGGGGGCAGCAGATACGCAGTATTTT; cdr3_aa: CASSPSGGAADTQYF
d_call: TRBD1; v_call: TRBV7-2; cdr3_length: 15; clone_size: -; j_call: TRBJ1-2; cdr3_nt: TGTGCCAGCAGCCGCCTCCTGGGGACAGACTATGGCTACACCTTC; cdr3_aa: CASSRLLGTDYGYTF
d_call: -; v_call: TRBV19; cdr3_length: 15; clone_size: -; j_call: TRBJ1-1; cdr3_nt: TGTGCCAGTACTGAAGGACCGGTGTTAGGCACTGAAGCTTTCTTT; cdr3_aa: CASTEGPVLGTEAFF
d_call: TRBD1; v_call: TRBV7-2; cdr3_length: 15; clone_size: -; j_call: TRBJ2-5; cdr3_nt: TGTGCCAGCAGACCCGGGACAGGGGGCTGGGAGACCCAGTACTTC; cdr3_aa: CASRPGTGGWETQYF
d_call: TRBD2; v_call: TRBV7-6; cdr3_length: 15; clone_size: -; j_call: TRBJ2-1; cdr3_nt: TGTGCCAGCAGCTTAGTGGGTGCGGGGGGATATGAGCAGTTCTTC; cdr3_aa: CASSLVGAGGYEQFF
d_call: TRBD1; v_call: TRBV19; cdr3_length: 17; clone_size: -; j_call: TRBJ1-2; cdr3_nt: TGTGCCAGTAGTCCCTGGACAGGGGCGCGCCTTAACTATGGCTACACCTTC; cdr3_aa: CASSPWTGARLNYGYTF
d_call: -; v_call: TRBV29-1; cdr3_length: 13; clone_size: once; j_call: TRBJ1-1; cdr3_nt: TGCAGCGTTGATAAGGGGCTGAACACTGAAGCTTTCTTT; cdr3_aa: CSVDKGLNTEAFF
d_call: TRBD2; v_call: TRBV11-3; cdr3_length: 15; clone_size: -; j_call: TRBJ2-3; cdr3_nt: TGTGCCAGCAGCTTAGGGACTAGCGGCACAGATACGCAGTATTTT; cdr3_aa: CASSLGTSGTDTQYF
d_call: -; v_call: TRBV6-4; cdr3_length: 13; clone_size: -; j_call: TRBJ2-7; cdr3_nt: TGTGCCAGCAGTGACGTTACAGATTACGAGCAGTACTTC; cdr3_aa: CASSDVTDYEQYF
d_call: -; v_call: TRBV7-2; cdr3_length: 14; clone_size: -; j_call: TRBJ1-5; cdr3_nt: TGTGCCAGCACCGAGGCAGGGGTTGGTCAGCCCCAGCATTTT; cdr3_aa: CASTEAGVGQPQHF
d_call: -; v_call: TRBV7-7; cdr3_length: 13; clone_size: -; j_call: TRBJ2-1; cdr3_nt: TGTGCTAGCAGCTTTGGCAGGGGGGATGAGCAGTTCTTC; cdr3_aa: CASSFGRGDEQFF
d_call: TRBD1; v_call: TRBV28; cdr3_length: 14; clone_size: -; j_call: TRBJ1-5; cdr3_nt: TGTGCCAGCGGCTGGACAGGGAGGGGTCAGCCCCAGCATTTT; cdr3_aa: CASGWTGRGQPQHF
d_call: -; v_call: TRBV18; cdr3_length: 13; clone_size: -; j_call: TRBJ1-2; cdr3_nt: TGTGCCAGCTCACCGAACGGGGGCCGGGGCTACACCTTC; cdr3_aa: CASSPNGGRGYTF
d_call: -; v_call: TRBV4-3; cdr3_length: 17; clone_size: -; j_call: TRBJ2-3; cdr3_nt: TGCGCCAGCAGCCAAGAACGGGGGTCAGGGCATGAAGATACGCAGTATTTT; cdr3_aa: CASSQERGSGHEDTQYF
d_call: TRBD2; v_call: TRBV11-3; cdr3_length: 15; clone_size: -; j_call: TRBJ2-5; cdr3_nt: TGTGCCAGCAGCTCAGGACTAGCGGGGTGGGAGACCCAGTACTTC; cdr3_aa: CASSSGLAGWETQYF
d_call: -; v_call: TRBV6-6; cdr3_length: 13; clone_size: -; j_call: TRBJ1-2; cdr3_nt: TGTGCCAGCAGTCCAGGGAATAGCTATGGCTACACCTTC; cdr3_aa: CASSPGNSYGYTF
d_call: TRBD1; v_call: TRBV7-2; cdr3_length: 15; clone_size: -; j_call: TRBJ1-6; cdr3_nt: TGTGCCAGCAGTCCCGGGACAGGGCATAATTCACCCCTCCACTTT; cdr3_aa: CASSPGTGHNSPLHF
d_call: -; v_call: TRBV5-5; cdr3_length: 15; clone_size: -; j_call: TRBJ1-2; cdr3_nt: TGTGCCAGCAGCTTGACGGCCGCTGTTAACTATGGCTACACCTTC; cdr3_aa: CASSLTAAVNYGYTF
d_call: -; v_call: TRBV6-1; cdr3_length: 16; clone_size: -; j_call: TRBJ2-2; cdr3_nt: TGTGCCAGCAGTGAACGTTTCAGGGGGGGTGCCGGGGAGCTGTTTTTT; cdr3_aa: CASSERFRGGAGELFF
d_call: TRBD1; v_call: TRBV7-2; cdr3_length: 14; clone_size: once; j_call: TRBJ1-1; cdr3_nt: TGTGCCAGCAGCTTTCGACAGGGGGCGTCTGAAGCTTTCTTT; cdr3_aa: CASSFRQGASEAFF
d_call: -; v_call: TRBV29-1; cdr3_length: 11; clone_size: -; j_call: TRBJ1-1; cdr3_nt: TGCAGCGTTGCTGGGGACACTGAAGCTTTCTTT; cdr3_aa: CSVAGDTEAFF
d_call: -; v_call: TRBV2; cdr3_length: 15; clone_size: -; j_call: TRBJ1-3; cdr3_nt: TGTGCCAGCAGTTTACAGCGATACTCTGGAAACACCATATATTTT; cdr3_aa: CASSLQRYSGNTIYF
d_call: TRBD1; v_call: TRBV10-3; cdr3_length: 13; clone_size: -; j_call: TRBJ2-7; cdr3_nt: TGTGCCATCAGCGGGACAGGGTGGGACGAGCAGTACTTC; cdr3_aa: CAISGTGWDEQYF
d_call: TRBD1; v_call: TRBV5-1; cdr3_length: 14; clone_size: -; j_call: TRBJ2-3; cdr3_nt: TGCGCCAGCGGACAGGGGACTAGCACAGATACGCAGTATTTT; cdr3_aa: CASGQGTSTDTQYF
d_call: -; v_call: TRBV9; cdr3_length: 16; clone_size: -; j_call: TRBJ2-2; cdr3_nt: TGTGCCAGCAGCGTCTCAGCGACCCCCTCCACCGGGGAGCTGTTTTTT; cdr3_aa: CASSVSATPSTGELFF
d_call: -; v_call: TRBV19; cdr3_length: 15; clone_size: -; j_call: TRBJ1-6; cdr3_nt: TGTGCCAGTAGTCCTCCGTTGACACGGGGTTCACCCCTCCACTTT; cdr3_aa: CASSPPLTRGSPLHF
d_call: -; v_call: TRBV7-2; cdr3_length: 14; clone_size: -; j_call: TRBJ1-1; cdr3_nt: TGTGCCAGCAGATCAATGCGGGCGGACACTGAAGCTTTCTTT; cdr3_aa: CASRSMRADTEAFF
d_call: -; v_call: TRBV11-3; cdr3_length: 15; clone_size: -; j_call: TRBJ1-3; cdr3_nt: TGTGCCAGCAGCTTATGGCCAGGCTCTGGAAACACCATATATTTT; cdr3_aa: CASSLWPGSGNTIYF
d_call: -; v_call: TRBV21-1; cdr3_length: 18; clone_size: few; j_call: TRBJ2-1; cdr3_nt: TGTGCCAGAAGCAAAGCGGGATTTCGGGGACAGGTTGCCAATGAGCAGTTCTTC; cdr3_aa: CARSKAGFRGQVANEQFF
d_call: TRBD1; v_call: TRBV29-1; cdr3_length: 14; clone_size: -; j_call: TRBJ1-2; cdr3_nt: TGCAGCGTCCGGGGAGGTGGGACAGCGTATGGCTACACCTTC; cdr3_aa: CSVRGGGTAYGYTF
d_call: -; v_call: TRBV19; cdr3_length: 16; clone_size: -; j_call: TRBJ2-3; cdr3_nt: TGTGCCAGTAGTATAGCAAGCGCCCCCGGAGCAGATACGCAGTATTTT; cdr3_aa: CASSIASAPGADTQYF
d_call: -; v_call: TRBV11-1; cdr3_length: 13; clone_size: -; j_call: TRBJ2-7; cdr3_nt: TGTGCCAGCAGCTTAGCCTGGAGGGCCGAGCAGTACTTC; cdr3_aa: CASSLAWRAEQYF
d_call: -; v_call: TRBV19; cdr3_length: 13; clone_size: -; j_call: TRBJ2-5; cdr3_nt: TGTGCCAGTCGGGGGCAGTACCAAGAGACCCAGTACTTC; cdr3_aa: CASRGQYQETQYF
d_call: -; v_call: TRBV7-8; cdr3_length: 13; clone_size: -; j_call: TRBJ1-2; cdr3_nt: TGTGCCAGCAGCTCAGGGCGCCGCTATGGCTACACCTTC; cdr3_aa: CASSSGRRYGYTF
d_call: -; v_call: TRBV7-9; cdr3_length: 17; clone_size: -; j_call: TRBJ2-3; cdr3_nt: TGTGCCAGCAGCTTAGACCGGCAGAGTCCTAGCACAGATACGCAGTATTTT; cdr3_aa: CASSLDRQSPSTDTQYF
d_call: -; v_call: TRBV7-9; cdr3_length: 17; clone_size: -; j_call: TRBJ2-3; cdr3_nt: TGTGCCAGCAGCTCAGAGAATCCGGGACGAATAGGCGATACGCAGTATTTT; cdr3_aa: CASSSENPGRIGDTQYF
d_call: -; v_call: TRBV7-2; cdr3_length: 13; clone_size: -; j_call: TRBJ2-1; cdr3_nt: TGTGCCAGCAGCTTCCCTTGGAACAATGAGCAGTTCTTC; cdr3_aa: CASSFPWNNEQFF
d_call: TRBD1; v_call: TRBV29-1; cdr3_length: 14; clone_size: -; j_call: TRBJ2-7; cdr3_nt: TGCAGCGTTAGGCGAGGGACAGGGGAGACCGAGCAGTACTTC; cdr3_aa: CSVRRGTGETEQYF
d_call: -; v_call: TRBV19; cdr3_length: 16; clone_size: -; j_call: TRBJ1-2; cdr3_nt: TGTGCCAGTAGTATAGGTGCGAGACCTGGGACCTATGGCTACACCTTC; cdr3_aa: CASSIGARPGTYGYTF
d_call: -; v_call: TRBV7-2; cdr3_length: 13; clone_size: few; j_call: TRBJ2-1; cdr3_nt: TGTGCCAGCAGCTTAACAACCTACAATGAGCAGTTCTTC; cdr3_aa: CASSLTTYNEQFF
d_call: TRBD2; v_call: TRBV28; cdr3_length: 14; clone_size: -; j_call: TRBJ2-7; cdr3_nt: TGTGCCAGCAAGGGGACTAGGGCCCTCTACGAGCAGTACTTC; cdr3_aa: CASKGTRALYEQYF
d_call: TRBD1; v_call: TRBV4-2; cdr3_length: 16; clone_size: -; j_call: TRBJ1-4; cdr3_nt: TGTGCCAGCAGCCAAGCCCCGACAGGGAAGGGAGAAAAACTGTTTTTT; cdr3_aa: CASSQAPTGKGEKLFF
d_call: -; v_call: TRBV7-8; cdr3_length: 14; clone_size: once; j_call: TRBJ1-5; cdr3_nt: TGTGCCAGCAGCTTCGGGACCTCTTTACCGCCCCAGCATTTT; cdr3_aa: CASSFGTSLPPQHF
d_call: -; v_call: TRBV5-1; cdr3_length: 14; clone_size: once; j_call: TRBJ1-2; cdr3_nt: TGCGCCAGCAGCTTGAAGGCCGAGAACTATGGCTACACCTTC; cdr3_aa: CASSLKAENYGYTF
d_call: -; v_call: TRBV5-4; cdr3_length: 15; clone_size: -; j_call: TRBJ1-2; cdr3_nt: TGTGCCAGCAGCCTCCAGGCGGGGGCGCTCTATGGCTACACCTTC; cdr3_aa: CASSLQAGALYGYTF
d_call: TRBD1; v_call: TRBV6-6; cdr3_length: 15; clone_size: -; j_call: TRBJ1-1; cdr3_nt: TGTGCCAGCTTAAAGCAGGGGGCCTCGTCGGATGAAGCTTTCTTT; cdr3_aa: CASLKQGASSDEAFF
d_call: -; v_call: TRBV7-3; cdr3_length: 13; clone_size: few; j_call: TRBJ1-5; cdr3_nt: TGTGCCAGCAGCTTAAGTTGGGACCAGCCCCAGCATTTT; cdr3_aa: CASSLSWDQPQHF
d_call: -; v_call: TRBV6-4; cdr3_length: 13; clone_size: -; j_call: TRBJ1-6; cdr3_nt: TGTGCCAGCAGTGAATCAGGGAATTCACCCCTCCACTTT; cdr3_aa: CASSESGNSPLHF
d_call: -; v_call: TRBV19; cdr3_length: 13; clone_size: -; j_call: TRBJ2-5; cdr3_nt: TGTGCCAGTAGTATGGACAGAGAAGAGACCCAGTACTTC; cdr3_aa: CASSMDREETQYF
d_call: -; v_call: TRBV5-1; cdr3_length: 13; clone_size: few; j_call: TRBJ2-5; cdr3_nt: TGCGCCAGCAGCTTGGGCACCAAAGAGACCCAGTACTTC; cdr3_aa: CASSLGTKETQYF
d_call: -; v_call: TRBV6-1; cdr3_length: 16; clone_size: -; j_call: TRBJ2-7; cdr3_nt: TGTGCCAGCAGTGAAAAGCGGGCAATACTCTCCTACGAGCAGTACTTC; cdr3_aa: CASSEKRAILSYEQYF
d_call: -; v_call: TRBV5-1; cdr3_length: 15; clone_size: -; j_call: TRBJ2-7; cdr3_nt: TGCGCCAGCGTACCTTCGGCAGGGACGAACCACGAGCAGTACTTC; cdr3_aa: CASVPSAGTNHEQYF